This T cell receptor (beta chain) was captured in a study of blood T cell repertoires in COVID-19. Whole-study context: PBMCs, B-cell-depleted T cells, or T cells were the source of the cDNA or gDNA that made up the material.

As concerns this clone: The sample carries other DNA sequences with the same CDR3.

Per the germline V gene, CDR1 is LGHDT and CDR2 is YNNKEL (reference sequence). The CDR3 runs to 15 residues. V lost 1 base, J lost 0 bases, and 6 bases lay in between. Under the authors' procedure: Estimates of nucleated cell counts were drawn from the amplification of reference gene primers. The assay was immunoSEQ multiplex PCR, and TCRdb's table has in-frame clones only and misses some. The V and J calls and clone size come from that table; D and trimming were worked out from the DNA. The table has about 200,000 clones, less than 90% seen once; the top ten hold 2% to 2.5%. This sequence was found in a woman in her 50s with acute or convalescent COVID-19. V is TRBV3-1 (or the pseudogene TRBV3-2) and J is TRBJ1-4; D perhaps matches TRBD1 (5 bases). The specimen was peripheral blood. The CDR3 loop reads CASSQGQTTNEKLFF. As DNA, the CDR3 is TGTGCCAGCAGCCAAGGACAGACAACTAATGAAAAACTGTTTTTT.